This TCR beta chain was sequenced for a study of cytomegalovirus exposure and HLA in healthy donors. General study results and limits: The tendency of first-cohort TCR clusters to co-occur in the 120 or so validation repertoires emerged from a later analysis. Associated with cytomegalovirus, according to the listing, were 150 to 200 TCR beta chains.

Concerning this clone itself: Its antigen is not identified.

The donors formed part of the roughly 120-subject validation cohort, distinct from the roughly 660-subject first cohort. The CDR3 sequence is 16 residues long. The germline gives CDR1 LGHNA, CDR2 YNFKEQ. Trimming took 5 bases from V and 8 from J; bases not matched to a gene: 12. This table comes from immunoSEQ multiplex PCR, and its TCRdb copy is limited to in-frame clones, with some not included. The sample yields 120,000 or so clones, 80% to 90% seen once. The chain is built from TRBV4-2 and TRBJ2-1, with 10 nucleotides matching TRBD2. This clonotype was obtained from a woman in her late teens or twenties in good health and CMV-seronegative. Sequenced sample: PBMCs. CDR3 DNA sequence: TGTGCCAGCAGCTCTTCCTCGGGGCTAGCGGGAGATGAGCAGTTCTTC. It translates to CASSSSSGLAGDEQFF.